This T cell receptor beta chain was sequenced in a study of T cell responses to AZD1222 COVID-19 vaccine. Profiled with immunoSEQ multiplex PCR; TCRdb holds only in-frame clones, not every one. The repertoire holds around 150,000 clones, 80% to 95% seen once, with under 2.5% in the top ten. V gave up 5 bases and J gave up 7 bases; unmatched junction bases: 8. The CDR3 is made up of 14 amino acids. CDR1 and CDR2 (germline): SGHTA, FQGNSA. This clonotype was sampled from an adult in good health. This sample comprised peripheral blood, obtained on day 0 of AZD1222 vaccination. This sequence joins TRBV7-2 and TRBJ2-7, with 10 bases matching TRBD1. The CDR3 region has the DNA TGTGCCAGCAGCCGGGACAGGGGTAGCCTGGAGCAGTACTTC. Protein product: CASSRDRGSLEQYF.